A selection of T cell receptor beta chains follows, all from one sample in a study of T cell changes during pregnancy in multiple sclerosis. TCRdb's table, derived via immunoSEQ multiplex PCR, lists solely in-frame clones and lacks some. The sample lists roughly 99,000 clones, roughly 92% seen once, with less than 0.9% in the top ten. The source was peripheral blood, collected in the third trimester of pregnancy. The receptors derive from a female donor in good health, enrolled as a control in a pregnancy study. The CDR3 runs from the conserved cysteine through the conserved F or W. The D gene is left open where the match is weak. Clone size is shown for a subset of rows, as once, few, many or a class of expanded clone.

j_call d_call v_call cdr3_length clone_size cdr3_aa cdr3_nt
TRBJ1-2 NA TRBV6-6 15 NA CASSPPGIEDYGYTF TGTGCCAGCAGCCCACCGGGAATTGAGGACTATGGCTACACCTTC
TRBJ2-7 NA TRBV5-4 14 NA CASSSRGSSYEQYF TGTGCCAGCAGCTCAAGGGGGAGCTCCTACGAGCAGTACTTC
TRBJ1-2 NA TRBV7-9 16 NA CASSLAHLGGEYGYTF TGTGCCAGCAGCTTAGCCCACCTGGGGGGGGAGTACGGCTACACCTTC
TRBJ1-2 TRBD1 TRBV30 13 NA CAWQQGRGYGYTF TGTGCCTGGCAACAGGGGAGAGGCTATGGCTACACCTTC
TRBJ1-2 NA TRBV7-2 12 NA CASSLDAGGYTF TGTGCCAGCAGCTTAGATGCAGGTGGCTACACCTTC
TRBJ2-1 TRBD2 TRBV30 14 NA CAWKAGGNYNEQFF TGTGCCTGGAAAGCGGGGGGGAACTACAATGAGCAGTTCTTC
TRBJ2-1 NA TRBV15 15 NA CATSREAGHYNEQFF TGTGCCACCAGCAGAGAGGCCGGACACTACAATGAGCAGTTCTTC
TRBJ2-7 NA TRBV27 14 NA CASSYRFKDYEQYF TGTGCCAGCAGTTACAGGTTCAAGGACTACGAGCAGTACTTC
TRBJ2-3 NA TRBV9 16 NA CASSPRDRLETDTQYF TGTGCCAGCAGCCCAAGGGACAGACTAGAGACAGATACGCAGTATTTT
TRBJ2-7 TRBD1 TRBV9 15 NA CASSTGTGLIYEQYF TGTGCCAGCAGCACCGGGACAGGACTTATCTACGAGCAGTACTTC
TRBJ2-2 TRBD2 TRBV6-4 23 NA CASSDSGRANGLAASANTGELFF TGTGCCAGCAGTGACTCGGGTAGGGCAAACGGACTAGCGGCCTCCGCGAACACCGGGGAGCTGTTTTTT
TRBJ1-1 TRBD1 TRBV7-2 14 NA CASSGQGRHTEAFF TGTGCCAGCAGCGGACAGGGTAGGCACACTGAAGCTTTCTTT
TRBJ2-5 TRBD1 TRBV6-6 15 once CASSSPGTGREERNF TGTGCCAGCAGTTCCCCCGGGACAGGGCGAGAAGAACGCAACTTC
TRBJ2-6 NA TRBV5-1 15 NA CASSLANSGANVLTF TGCGCCAGCAGCTTAGCGAACTCTGGGGCCAACGTCCTGACTTTC
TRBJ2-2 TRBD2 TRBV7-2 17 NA CASSLVYRRGGTGELFF TGTGCCAGCAGCTTAGTCTATAGGCGGGGGGGCACCGGGGAGCTGTTTTTT
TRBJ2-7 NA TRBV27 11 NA CASISGDEQYF TGTGCCAGCATTTCAGGGGACGAGCAGTACTTC